This T cell receptor beta chain was obtained from a study of blood T cells in healthy people across ages. Germline V gene lookup returns CDR1 MNHEY and CDR2 SVGAGI. J was trimmed by 5 bases and V by 0 bases; bases with no gene match: 4. The CDR3 is 15 amino acids. As to this clonotype: Its specificity is not known.

Using a J-beta primer mix together with a sample-barcoded 5' primer, a second PCR was run for roughly 6 to 11 cycles. Via MiXCR, TCRdb re-called the 5' RACE reads, giving one row per CDR3 protein. The data show about 1.5 million distinct CDR3 sequences, approximately 43% seen once. Study results and caveats: It was not possible, with unsorted PBMCs, to conclusively compare naive and antigen-experienced cells. The CMV status of each donor remained undetermined, and this could have confounded shifts in expanded clonotypes.

Sequenced input: blood. V usage is TRBV6-5 and J usage is TRBJ1-1; 9 bases match TRBD1. This TCR was sampled from a woman aged 18-35 years in good health. The CDR3 reads CASSYSDRGLTEAFF. CDR3 DNA sequence: TGTGCCAGCAGTTACTCGGACAGGGGTCTTACTGAAGCTTTCTTT.